This TCR beta chain was sequenced for a study of T-cell memory formation after mild COVID-19. Germline V gene sequence: CDR1 MNHEY, CDR2 SVGEGT. The CDR3 extends over 14 amino acids. V gave up 7 bases and J gave up 3 bases, with 16 bases separating them. Researchers used 5'RACE with constant-segment primers to make TCR alpha and TCR beta cDNA libraries that carry sample barcodes and UMIs. TCRdb fed the 5' RACE reads into MiXCR, producing one record per CDR3 protein. The sample consists of 210,000 or so distinct CDR3 sequences, approximately 20% of them appearing once. The rearrangement links TRBV6-2 or TRBV6-3 to TRBJ2-7; D unresolved. This receptor was identified in an adult woman who had mild COVID-19 (a few samples of this study predate the infection). Cell type and time point are not known. Sequenced material: PBMCs or a T cell subset sorted from them (not recorded which). CDR3 in amino acids: CASTPKLLGYEQYF. CDR3 DNA: TGTGCCAGCACCCCGAAATTGCTAGGCTACGAGCAGTACTTC.